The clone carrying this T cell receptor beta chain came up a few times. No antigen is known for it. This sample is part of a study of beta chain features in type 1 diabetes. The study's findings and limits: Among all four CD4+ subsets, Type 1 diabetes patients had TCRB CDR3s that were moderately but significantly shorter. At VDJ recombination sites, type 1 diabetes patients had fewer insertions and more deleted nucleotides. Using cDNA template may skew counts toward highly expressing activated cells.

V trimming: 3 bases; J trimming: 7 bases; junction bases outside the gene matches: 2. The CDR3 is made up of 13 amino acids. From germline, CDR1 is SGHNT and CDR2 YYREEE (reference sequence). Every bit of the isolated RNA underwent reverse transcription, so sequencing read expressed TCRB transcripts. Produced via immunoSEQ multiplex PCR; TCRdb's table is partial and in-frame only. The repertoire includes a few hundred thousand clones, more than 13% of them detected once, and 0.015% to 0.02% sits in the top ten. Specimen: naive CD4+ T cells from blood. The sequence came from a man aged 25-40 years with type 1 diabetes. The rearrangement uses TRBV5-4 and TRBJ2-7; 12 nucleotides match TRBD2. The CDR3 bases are TGTGCCAGCAGCTCTAGCGGGAGGGCGGAGCAGTACTTC. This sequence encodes CASSSSGRAEQYF.